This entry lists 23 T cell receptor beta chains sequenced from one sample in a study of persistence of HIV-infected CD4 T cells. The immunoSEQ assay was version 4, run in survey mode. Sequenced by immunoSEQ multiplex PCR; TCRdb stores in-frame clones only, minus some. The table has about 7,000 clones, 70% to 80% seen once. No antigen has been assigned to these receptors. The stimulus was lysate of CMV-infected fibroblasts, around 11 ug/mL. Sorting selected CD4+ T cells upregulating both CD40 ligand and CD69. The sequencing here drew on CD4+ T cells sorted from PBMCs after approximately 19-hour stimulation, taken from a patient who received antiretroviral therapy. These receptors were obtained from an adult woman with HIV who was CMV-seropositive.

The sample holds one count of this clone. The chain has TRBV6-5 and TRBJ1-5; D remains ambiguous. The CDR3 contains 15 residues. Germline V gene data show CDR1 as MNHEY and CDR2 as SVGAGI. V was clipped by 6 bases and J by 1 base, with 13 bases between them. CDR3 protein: CASSLRRESNQPQHF. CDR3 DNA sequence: TGTGCCAGCAGCCTCCGGAGGGAAAGCAATCAGCCCCAGCATTTT.

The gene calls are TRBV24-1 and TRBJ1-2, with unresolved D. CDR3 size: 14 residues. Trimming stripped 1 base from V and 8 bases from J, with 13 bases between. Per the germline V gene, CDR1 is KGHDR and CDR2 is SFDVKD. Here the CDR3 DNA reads TGTGCCACCAGTGATTTTGGGGATAGTAAGGGCTACACCTTC. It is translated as CATSDFGDSKGYTF.

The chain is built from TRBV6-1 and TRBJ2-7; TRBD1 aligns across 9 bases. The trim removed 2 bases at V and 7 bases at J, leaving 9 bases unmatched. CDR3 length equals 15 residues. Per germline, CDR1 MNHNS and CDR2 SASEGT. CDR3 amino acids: CASSERGQGSGEQYF. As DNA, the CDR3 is TGTGCCAGCAGTGAAAGGGGACAGGGTTCTGGGGAGCAGTACTTC.

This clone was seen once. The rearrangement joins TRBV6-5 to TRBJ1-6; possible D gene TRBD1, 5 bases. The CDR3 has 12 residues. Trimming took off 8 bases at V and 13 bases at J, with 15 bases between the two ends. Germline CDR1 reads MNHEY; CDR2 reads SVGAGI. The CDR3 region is CASHEWRGPLHF. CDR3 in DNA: TGTGCCAGCCACGAATGGCGGGGGCCCCTCCACTTT.

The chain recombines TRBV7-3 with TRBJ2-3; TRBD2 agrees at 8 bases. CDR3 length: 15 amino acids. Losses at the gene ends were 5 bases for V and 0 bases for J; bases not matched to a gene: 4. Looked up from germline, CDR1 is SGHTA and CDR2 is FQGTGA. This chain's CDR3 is CASSPTSGSTDTQYF. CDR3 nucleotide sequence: TGTGCCAGCAGCCCCACTAGCGGAAGCACAGATACGCAGTATTTT.

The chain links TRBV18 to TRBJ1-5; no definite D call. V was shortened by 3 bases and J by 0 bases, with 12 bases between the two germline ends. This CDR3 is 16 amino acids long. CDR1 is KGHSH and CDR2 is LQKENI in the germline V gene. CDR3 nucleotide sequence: TGTGCCAGCTCACCTACAGTTGCTAATAGCAATCAGCCCCAGCATTTT. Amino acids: CASSPTVANSNQPQHF. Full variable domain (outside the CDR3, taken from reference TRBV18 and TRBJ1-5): NAGVMQNPRHLVRRRGQEARLRCSPMKGHSHVYWYRQLPEEGLKFMVYLQKENIIDESGMPKERFSAEFPKEGPSILRIQQVVRGDSAAYFCASSPTVANSNQPQHFGDGTRLSIL.

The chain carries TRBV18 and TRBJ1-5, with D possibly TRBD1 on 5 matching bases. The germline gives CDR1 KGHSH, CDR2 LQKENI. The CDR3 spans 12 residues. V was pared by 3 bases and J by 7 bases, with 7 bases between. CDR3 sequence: CASSPGGQPQHF. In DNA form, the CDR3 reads TGTGCCAGCTCACCCGGGGGACAGCCCCAGCATTTT. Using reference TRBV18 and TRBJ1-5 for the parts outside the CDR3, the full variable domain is NAGVMQNPRHLVRRRGQEARLRCSPMKGHSHVYWYRQLPEEGLKFMVYLQKENIIDESGMPKERFSAEFPKEGPSILRIQQVVRGDSAAYFCASSPGGQPQHFGDGTRLSIL.

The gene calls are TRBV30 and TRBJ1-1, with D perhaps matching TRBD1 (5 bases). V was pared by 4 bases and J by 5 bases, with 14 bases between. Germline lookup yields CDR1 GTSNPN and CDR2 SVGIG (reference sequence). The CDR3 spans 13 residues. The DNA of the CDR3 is TGTGCCTGGAAGGTGGGGGTCGGGACTGAAGCTTTCTTT. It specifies CAWKVGVGTEAFF.

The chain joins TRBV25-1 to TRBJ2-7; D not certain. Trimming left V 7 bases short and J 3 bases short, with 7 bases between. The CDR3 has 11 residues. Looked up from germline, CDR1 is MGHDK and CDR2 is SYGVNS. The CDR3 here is CASTADYEQYF. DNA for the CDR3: TGTGCCAGCACGGCAGACTACGAGCAGTACTTC.

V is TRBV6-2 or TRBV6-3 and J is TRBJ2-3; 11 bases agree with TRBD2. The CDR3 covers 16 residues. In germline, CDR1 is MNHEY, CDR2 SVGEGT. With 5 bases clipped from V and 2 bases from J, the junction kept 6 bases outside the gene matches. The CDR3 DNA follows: TGTGCCAGCAGTACGGGACTAGCGGTTCTCACAGATACGCAGTATTTT. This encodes CASSTGLAVLTDTQYF.

The CDR3, as DNA: TGTGCCAGTAGTGTTTGGACACTCTCTGGGGCCAACGTCCTGACTTTC. Its translation is CASSVWTLSGANVLTF. V gene TRBV19 combines with J gene TRBJ2-6, with D tentatively TRBD1 (5 bases). CDR1 is LNHDA, CDR2 SQIVND, per germline (reference sequence). The CDR3 covers 16 residues. V was trimmed by 5 bases and J by 0 bases, leaving 11 bases between them.

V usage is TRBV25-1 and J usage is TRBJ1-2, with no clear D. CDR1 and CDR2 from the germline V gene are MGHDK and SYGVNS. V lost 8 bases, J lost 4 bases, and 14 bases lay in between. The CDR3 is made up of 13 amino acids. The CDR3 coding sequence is TGTGCCAGCTCGAGGTCCTCGGGCTATGGCTACACCTTC. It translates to CASSRSSGYGYTF.

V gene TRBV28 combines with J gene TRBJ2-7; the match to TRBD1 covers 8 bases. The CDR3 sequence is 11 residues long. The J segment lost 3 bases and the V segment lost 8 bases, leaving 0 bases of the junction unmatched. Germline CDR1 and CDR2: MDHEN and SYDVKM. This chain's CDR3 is CASDRGYEQYF. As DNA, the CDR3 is TGTGCCAGCGACAGGGGCTACGAGCAGTACTTC.

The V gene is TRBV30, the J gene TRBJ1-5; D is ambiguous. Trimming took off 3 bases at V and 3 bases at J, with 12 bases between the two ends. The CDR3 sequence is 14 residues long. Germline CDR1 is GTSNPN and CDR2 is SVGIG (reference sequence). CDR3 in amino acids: CAWSYALANQPQHF. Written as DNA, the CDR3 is TGTGCCTGGAGCTATGCCCTGGCCAATCAGCCCCAGCATTTT.

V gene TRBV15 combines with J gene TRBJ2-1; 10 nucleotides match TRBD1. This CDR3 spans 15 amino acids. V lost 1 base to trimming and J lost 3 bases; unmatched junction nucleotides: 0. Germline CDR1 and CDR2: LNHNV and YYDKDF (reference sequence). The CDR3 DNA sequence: TGTGCCACCAGCAGAGGGACAGGGGGCTACAATGAGCAGTTCTTC. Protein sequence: CATSRGTGGYNEQFF. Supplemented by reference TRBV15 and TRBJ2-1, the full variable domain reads DAMVIQNPRYQVTQFGKPVTLSCSQTLNHNVMYWYQQKSSQAPKLLFHYYDKDFNNEADTPDNFQSRRPNTSFCFLDIRSPGLGDTAMYLCATSRGTGGYNEQFFGPGTRLTVL.

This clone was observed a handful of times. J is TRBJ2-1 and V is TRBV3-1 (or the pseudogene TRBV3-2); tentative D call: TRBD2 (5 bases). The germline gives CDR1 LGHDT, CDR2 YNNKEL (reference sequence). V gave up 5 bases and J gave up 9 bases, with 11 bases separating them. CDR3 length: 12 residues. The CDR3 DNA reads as TGTGCCAGCAGCTCGAGGGTGAGTGAGCAGTTCTTC. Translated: CASSSRVSEQFF.

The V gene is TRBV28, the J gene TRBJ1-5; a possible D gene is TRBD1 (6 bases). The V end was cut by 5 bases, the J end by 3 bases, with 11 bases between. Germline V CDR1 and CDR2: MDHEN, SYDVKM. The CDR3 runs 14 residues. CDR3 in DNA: TGTGCCAGCAGTACCGGGGGCACCAATCAGCCCCAGCATTTT. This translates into CASSTGGTNQPQHF.

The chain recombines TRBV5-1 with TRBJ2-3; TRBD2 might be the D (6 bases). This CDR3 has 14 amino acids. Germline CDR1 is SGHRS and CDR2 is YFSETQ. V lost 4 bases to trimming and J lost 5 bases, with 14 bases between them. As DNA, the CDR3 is TGCGCCAGCAGCCCCGGAGGGCGGGAAGATACGCAGTATTTT. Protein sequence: CASSPGGREDTQYF.

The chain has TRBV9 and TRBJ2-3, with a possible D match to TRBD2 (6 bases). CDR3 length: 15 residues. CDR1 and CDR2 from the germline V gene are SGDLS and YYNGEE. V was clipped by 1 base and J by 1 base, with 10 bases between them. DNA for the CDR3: TGTGCCAGCAGCGTATGGGGGGTAGGCACAGATACGCAGTATTTT. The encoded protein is CASSVWGVGTDTQYF.

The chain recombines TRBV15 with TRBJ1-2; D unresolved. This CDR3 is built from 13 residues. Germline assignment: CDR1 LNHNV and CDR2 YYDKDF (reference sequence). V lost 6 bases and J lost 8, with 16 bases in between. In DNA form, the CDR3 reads TGTGCCACCAGTAGCCATAGGCCATTAGGCTACACCTTC. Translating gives CATSSHRPLGYTF.

The CDR3 bases are TGTGCCTCCGGGACAAGGGGCACCGGGGAGCTGTTTTTT. This sequence encodes CASGTRGTGELFF. The rearrangement uses TRBV2 and TRBJ2-2, with D possibly being TRBD1 (6 bases). This CDR3 is 13 amino acids long. The germline CDR1 and CDR2 sequences are SNHLY and FYNNEI. V was trimmed by 11 bases and J by 4 bases, leaving 14 bases between them.

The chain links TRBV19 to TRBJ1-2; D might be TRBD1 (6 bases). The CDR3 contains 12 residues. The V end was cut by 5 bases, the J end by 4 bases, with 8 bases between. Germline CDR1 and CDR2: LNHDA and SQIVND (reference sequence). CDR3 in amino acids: CASSDRIYGYTF. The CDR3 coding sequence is TGTGCCAGTAGTGACAGGATCTATGGCTACACCTTC.

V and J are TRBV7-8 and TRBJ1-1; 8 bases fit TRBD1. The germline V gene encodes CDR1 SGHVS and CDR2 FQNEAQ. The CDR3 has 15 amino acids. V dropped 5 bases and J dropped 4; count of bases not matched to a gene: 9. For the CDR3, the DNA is TGTGCCAGCAGCCCACGGACAGGGTGGGCCACTGAAGCTTTCTTT. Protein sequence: CASSPRTGWATEAFF. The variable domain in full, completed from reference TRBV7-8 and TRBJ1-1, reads GAGVSQSPRYKVAKRGQDVALRCDPISGHVSLFWYQQALGQGPEFLTYFQNEAQLDKSGLPSDRFFAERPEGSVSTLKIQRTQQEDSAVYLCASSPRTGWATEAFFGQGTRLTVV.